This record covers a single T cell receptor (beta chain). The sample is drawn from a study of blood T cell repertoires in COVID-19. In the study overall: Material from acute and convalescent COVID-19 was sourced from the United States, Italy and Spain.

In the original workflow: Reference gene primer amplification gave nucleated cell count estimates. Method: immunoSEQ multiplex PCR; TCRdb's copy keeps in-frame clones and lacks some. The DNA was the basis for D and trimming; V, J and clone size are from that table. Among hundreds of thousands of clones listed, more than 80% were seen once. CDR3 length: 11 amino acids. The germline V and J ends were trimmed by 6 bases and 3 bases, with 5 bases remaining between them. Per germline, CDR1 MGHDK and CDR2 SYGVNS. V gene TRBV25-1 combines with J gene TRBJ1-1; the D is unclear. The TCR sequence derives from a woman under 30 who had recovered from COVID-19. The sequencing input was PBMCs or T cells enriched from blood (not recorded which). The CDR3 region has the DNA TGTGCCAGCAGGAGGGACACTGAAGCTTTCTTT. The encoded protein is CASRRDTEAFF.